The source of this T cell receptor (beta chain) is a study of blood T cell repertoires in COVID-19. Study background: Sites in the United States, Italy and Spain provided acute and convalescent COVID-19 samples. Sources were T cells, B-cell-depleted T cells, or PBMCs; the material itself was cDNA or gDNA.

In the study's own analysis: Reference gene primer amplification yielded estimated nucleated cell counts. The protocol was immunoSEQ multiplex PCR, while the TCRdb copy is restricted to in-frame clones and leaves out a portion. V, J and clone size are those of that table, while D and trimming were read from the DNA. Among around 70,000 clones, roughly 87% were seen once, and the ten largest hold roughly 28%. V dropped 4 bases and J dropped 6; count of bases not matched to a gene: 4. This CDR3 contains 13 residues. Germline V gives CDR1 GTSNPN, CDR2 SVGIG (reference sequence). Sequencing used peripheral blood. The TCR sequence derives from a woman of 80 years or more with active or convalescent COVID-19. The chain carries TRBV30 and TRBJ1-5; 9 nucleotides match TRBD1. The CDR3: CAWKQGASQPQHF. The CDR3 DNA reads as TGTGCCTGGAAACAGGGGGCATCTCAGCCCCAGCATTTT.